A single sample gave rise to the 27 T cell receptor beta chains below, sequenced in a study of radiation and T cells in renal cell carcinoma. Treatment specified: 15 Gy SBRT to primary tumor, nephrectomy 4 weeks later. Some clones are missing from TCRdb's copy, which holds only in-frame ones; the method was immunoSEQ multiplex PCR. The table includes fewer than 25,000 clones, 40% to 55% detected once. This sample comprised tumor tissue, obtained from a patient whose treatment included radiotherapy and nephrectomy. These receptor sequences come from a woman in her fifties or sixties with renal cell carcinoma.

The chain recombines TRBV11-2 with TRBJ2-2; D not resolved. Trimming left V 5 bases short and J 4 bases short, with 14 bases between. The CDR3 is 15 amino acids. From germline, CDR1 is SGHAT and CDR2 FQNNGV. The CDR3 DNA reads as TGTGCCAGCAGCCGATCCGGGCCGCGCACCGGGGAGCTGTTTTTT. Translation gives CASSRSGPRTGELFF.

In this sample, this clone turned up a few times. This rearrangement joins TRBV7-2 to TRBJ1-2; 10 bases are a match to TRBD1. V gave up 5 bases and J gave up 7 bases; unmatched junction bases: 10. The CDR3 extends over 15 amino acids. Germline loops: CDR1 SGHTA, CDR2 FQGNSA. The CDR3 nucleotides read TGTGCCAGCAGCACCCGACAGGGGGCGAAGTCTGGCTACACCTTC. It specifies CASSTRQGAKSGYTF. Looking up the rest from reference TRBV7-2 and TRBJ1-2 gives the full variable domain: GAGVSQSPSNKVTEKGKDVELRCDPISGHTALYWYRQSLGQGLEFLIYFQGNSAPDKSGLPSDRFSAERTGGSVSTLTIQRTQQEDSAVYLCASSTRQGAKSGYTFGSGTRLTVV.

This rearrangement joins TRBV5-1 to TRBJ2-7; D unresolved. V lost 4 bases and J 2 bases, leaving 13 bases between the germline ends. The CDR3 consists of 14 residues. Germline V gene data show CDR1 as SGHRS and CDR2 as YFSETQ. In DNA form, the CDR3 reads TGCGCCAGCAGCGCATCTTCCCCGGCCTACGAGCAGTACTTC. Translating gives CASSASSPAYEQYF.

The gene calls are TRBV6-1 and TRBJ1-5, with D hard to call. The V and J ends lost 4 bases and 0 bases respectively, with 16 bases between them. This CDR3 has 17 residues. CDR1 is MNHNS, CDR2 SASEGT, per germline. The CDR3 loop reads CASSVALQANSNQPQHF. Written as DNA, the CDR3 is TGTGCCAGCAGTGTCGCACTCCAAGCTAATAGCAATCAGCCCCAGCATTTT.

This clone was counted once. The rearrangement links TRBV4-1 to TRBJ2-3; 10 bases fit TRBD1. Germline trimming cut 6 bases from V and 3 bases from J; bases unmatched to any gene: 6. The CDR3 extends over 15 amino acids. Germline V gene lookup returns CDR1 MGHRA and CDR2 YSYEKL. CDR3 region: CASRQRTGGTDTQYF. CDR3 bases: TGCGCCAGCAGGCAAAGGACAGGGGGAACAGATACGCAGTATTTT.

This clone came up once. The chain couples TRBV7-2 to TRBJ1-1; no firm D call. The CDR3 contains 16 residues. V shed 1 base and J shed 1 base, with 13 bases lying between them. Germline V CDR1 and CDR2: SGHTA, FQGNSA. CDR3 DNA: TGTGCCAGCAGCTTAGGAGTTTCGGTGACGAACACTGAAGCTTTCTTT. This gives the protein CASSLGVSVTNTEAFF.

The chain couples TRBV29-1 to TRBJ2-7; D is unresolved. The CDR3 loop spans 12 amino acids. CDR1 and CDR2 from the germline V gene are SQVTM and ANQGSEA. V lost 4 bases and J 5 bases, leaving 12 bases between the germline ends. The CDR3, as DNA: TGCAGCGTTGCGCATACGAGAAACGAGCAGTACTTC. Translated: CSVAHTRNEQYF.

The chain employs TRBV7-2 and TRBJ2-5; tentatively, D is TRBD2 (5 bases). The length of the CDR3 is 13 residues. CDR1 SGHTA and CDR2 FQGNSA come from the germline V gene. The V end was cut by 3 bases, the J end by 2 bases, with 7 bases between. CDR3 sequence: CASSFSAQETQYF. DNA of the CDR3: TGTGCCAGCAGCTTTAGCGCACAAGAGACCCAGTACTTC.

This clone has just a few counts. The chain uses TRBV7-3 and TRBJ1-1; D ambiguous. The CDR3 loop spans 13 amino acids. Per germline, CDR1 SGHTA and CDR2 FQGTGA. V gave up 5 bases and J gave up 0 bases, with 7 bases separating them. CDR3 sequence reads: CASSQLLNTEAFF. CDR3 sequence (DNA): TGTGCCAGCAGCCAACTATTGAACACTGAAGCTTTCTTT.

The genes are TRBV18 and TRBJ1-1, with D maybe TRBD1 (5 bases). Looked up from germline, CDR1 is KGHSH and CDR2 is LQKENI. The CDR3 extends over 13 amino acids. The V end was cut by 6 bases, the J end by 5 bases, with 13 bases between. As DNA, the CDR3 is TGTGCCAGCTCCTCCTTACAGGATACTGAAGCTTTCTTT. This codes for CASSSLQDTEAFF. Filled out from reference TRBV18 and TRBJ1-1, the complete variable domain reads NAGVMQNPRHLVRRRGQEARLRCSPMKGHSHVYWYRQLPEEGLKFMVYLQKENIIDESGMPKERFSAEFPKEGPSILRIQQVVRGDSAAYFCASSSLQDTEAFFGQGTRLTVV.

The V call is TRBV7-9, the J call TRBJ1-6; 7 positions match TRBD1. V gave up 5 bases and J gave up 4 bases; unmatched junction bases: 2. Per germline, CDR1 SEHNR and CDR2 FQNEAQ (reference sequence). This CDR3 is 14 amino acids long. CDR3 protein: CASSLQGYNSPLHF. The CDR3 coding sequence is TGTGCCAGCAGCCTACAGGGGTATAATTCACCCCTCCACTTT.

V is TRBV5-1 and J is TRBJ1-5; D possibly corresponds to TRBD1 (5 bases). The CDR3 runs to 14 residues. Germline CDR1 and CDR2: SGHRS and YFSETQ. V lost 4 bases and J 6 bases, leaving 14 bases between the germline ends. Here the CDR3 reads CASSPLGVGQPQHF. CDR3 coding DNA: TGCGCCAGCAGCCCCTTAGGGGTAGGTCAGCCCCAGCATTTT.

Regarding this clone: At one end, the junction sequence differs from germline, possibly due to a read error. The V call is TRBV7-7, the J call TRBJ2-7; D not resolved. The germline CDR1 and CDR2 sequences are SSHAT and FNYEAQ (reference sequence). CDR3 length: 14 residues. CDR3 in DNA: TGTGCTAGCAGCTCGATGGACGGCAGTTACGAGCAGTACTTC. This codes for CASSSMDGSYEQYF.

The chain carries TRBV6-5 and TRBJ1-5; D not certain. The CDR3 sequence is 13 residues long. V gave up 5 bases and J gave up 0 bases, with 5 bases separating them. CDR1 and CDR2 (germline): MNHEY, SVGAGI. The CDR3 protein is CASSVNSNQPQHF. CDR3 nucleotides: TGTGCCAGCAGTGTGAATAGCAATCAGCCCCAGCATTTT.

This clone has a handful of counts. The rearrangement uses TRBV5-4 and TRBJ2-2; D is unresolved. Trimming cost V 4 bases and J 4 bases, with 14 bases left between them. The length of the CDR3 is 15 residues. Germline V gives CDR1 SGHNT, CDR2 YYREEE (reference sequence). The CDR3 DNA sequence: TGTGCCAGCAGCCCCCCCGAGGCCCGCACCGGGGAGCTGTTTTTT. Its protein product is CASSPPEARTGELFF.

There are a few counts of this clone. The rearrangement links TRBV7-3 to TRBJ1-1, with a possible D match to TRBD1 (5 bases). The CDR3 covers 15 residues. CDR1 is SGHTA, CDR2 FQGTGA, per germline. V shed 4 bases and J shed 0 bases, with 12 bases lying between them. The CDR3 loop reads CASSWDGSMNTEAFF. The CDR3, as DNA: TGTGCCAGCAGCTGGGACGGTTCCATGAACACTGAAGCTTTCTTT.

This clone was observed a few times. The rearrangement joins TRBV4-3 to TRBJ1-5; D is perhaps TRBD1 (5 bases). Germline values: CDR1 LGHNA, CDR2 YSLEER. This CDR3 region has 15 residues. V lost 0 bases and J 4 bases, leaving 10 bases between the germline ends. The CDR3 loop is CASSQDRAGNQPQHF. As DNA, the CDR3 is TGCGCCAGCAGCCAAGATCGGGCAGGGAATCAGCCCCAGCATTTT.

This clone was seen many times. The CDR3 region is CASSPQGSAPLHF. DNA of the CDR3: TGTGCCAGCAGCCCGCAGGGGTCGGCACCCCTCCACTTT. The rearrangement joins TRBV7-2 to TRBJ1-6; D possibly corresponds to TRBD1 (6 bases). Trimming stripped 5 bases from V and 11 bases from J, with 13 bases between. The CDR3 covers 13 residues. The V gene's germline CDR1 is SGHTA and CDR2 FQGNSA. The variable domain in full, completed from reference TRBV7-2 and TRBJ1-6, reads GAGVSQSPSNKVTEKGKDVELRCDPISGHTALYWYRQSLGQGLEFLIYFQGNSAPDKSGLPSDRFSAERTGGSVSTLTIQRTQQEDSAVYLCASSPQGSAPLHFGNGTRLTVT.

This clone counts as medium-sized. This chain joins TRBV7-2 and TRBJ2-7, with D possibly TRBD1 on 7 matching bases. The germline V gene has CDR1 SGHTA and CDR2 FQGNSA. The CDR3 covers 15 residues. Trimming took off 5 bases at V and 7 bases at J, with 21 bases between the two ends. The CDR3 sequence: CASSTGGQTSWEQYF. Written as DNA, the CDR3 is TGTGCCAGCAGCACCGGGGGACAGACCTCTTGGGAGCAGTACTTC.

This clone was detected a few times. V and J are TRBV6-1 and TRBJ1-2; D is ambiguous. CDR3 size: 13 residues. Trimming removed 6 bases from V and 8 bases from J, with 16 bases in between. The V gene's germline CDR1 is MNHNS and CDR2 SASEGT. CDR3 amino acids: CASRVDPGYGYTF. The CDR3 DNA reads as TGTGCCAGCAGGGTTGACCCGGGCTACGGCTACACCTTC.

This clone was recorded a few times. The chain uses TRBV29-1 and TRBJ1-2; D uncertain. Trimming left V 1 base short and J 2 bases short, with 11 bases between. Germline CDR1 is SQVTM and CDR2 is ANQGSEA. This CDR3 region has 14 residues. Here the CDR3 reads CSVEGQSINYGYTF. As DNA, the CDR3 is TGCAGCGTTGAAGGGCAGTCAATAAACTATGGCTACACCTTC.

As to this clone: Other DNA sequences in the same sample also yield this CDR3. The chain links TRBV5-6 to TRBJ1-5, with 8 bases that match TRBD1. Looked up from germline, CDR1 is SGHDT and CDR2 is YYEEEE. V lost 0 bases to trimming and J lost 4 bases; unmatched junction nucleotides: 3. The CDR3 consists of 15 residues. The CDR3 loop reads CASSLADRVNQPQHF. CDR3 in DNA: TGTGCCAGCAGCTTGGCGGACAGGGTGAATCAGCCCCAGCATTTT. The full variable domain, its missing parts supplied by reference TRBV5-6 and TRBJ1-5, is DAGVTQSPTHLIKTRGQQVTLRCSPKSGHDTVSWYQQALGQGPQFIFQYYEEEERQRGNFPDRFSGHQFPNYSSELNVNALLLGDSALYLCASSLADRVNQPQHFGDGTRLSIL.

The sample holds many counts of this clone. V usage is TRBV30 and J usage is TRBJ1-1; perhaps TRBD1 as D (5 bases). The CDR3 is 12 residues long. Looked up from germline, CDR1 is GTSNPN and CDR2 is SVGIG (reference sequence). The V gene lost 2 bases and the J gene lost 2 bases, with 6 bases spanning the gap. The CDR3 coding sequence is TGTGCCTGGAGTCAGGGTAACACTGAAGCTTTCTTT. Translated: CAWSQGNTEAFF.

The V gene is TRBV25-1, the J gene TRBJ2-1; TRBD1 might be the D (7 bases). This CDR3 region has 14 residues. The germline V gene encodes CDR1 MGHDK and CDR2 SYGVNS. Deletions cut 0 bases from V and 10 bases from J, with 13 bases between. The CDR3 coding sequence is TGTGCCAGCAGTGAATATTCAGGGGGAGGAGAGCAGTTCTTC. Encoded protein: CASSEYSGGGEQFF.

Ten or more counts support this clone. The chain carries TRBV9 and TRBJ2-1; 7 positions agree with TRBD2. Germline V gene sequence: CDR1 SGDLS, CDR2 YYNGEE. With 3 bases clipped from V and 3 bases from J, the junction kept 3 bases outside the gene matches. The CDR3 loop spans 14 amino acids. The CDR3 loop reads CASSARDYYNEQFF. In nucleotides, the CDR3 is TGTGCCAGCAGCGCAAGGGACTACTACAATGAGCAGTTCTTC.

The rearrangement joins TRBV6-1 to TRBJ1-5; D is uncertain. CDR3 length: 14 residues. CDR1 MNHNS and CDR2 SASEGT come from the germline V gene. The ends were cut back, 4 bases at V and 0 bases at J, with 7 bases in the middle. This chain's CDR3 is CASSAQNSNQPQHF. CDR3 coding DNA: TGTGCCAGCAGTGCTCAGAATAGCAATCAGCCCCAGCATTTT.

This chain joins TRBV5-1 and TRBJ1-1, with D tentatively TRBD1 (5 bases). The V gene's germline CDR1 is SGHRS and CDR2 YFSETQ. Trimming removed 0 bases from V and 1 base from J, with 13 bases in between. The CDR3 is made up of 16 amino acids. DNA for the CDR3: TGCGCCAGCAGCTTGGATTCGGGACGGCAGAACACTGAAGCTTTCTTT. Protein: CASSLDSGRQNTEAFF. Together with reference TRBV5-1 and TRBJ1-1, the CDR3 gives the full variable domain: KAGVTQTPRYLIKTRGQQVTLSCSPISGHRSVSWYQQTPGQGLQFLFEYFSETQRNKGNFPGRFSGRQFSNSRSEMNVSTLELGDSALYLCASSLDSGRQNTEAFFGQGTRLTVV.